The entry that follows covers one T cell receptor beta chain sequence. Its antigen is as yet unknown. CDR3 length equals 13 residues. Germline V lookup: CDR1 SGHAT, CDR2 FQNNGV. V was clipped by 6 bases and J by 4 bases; unmatched bases: 4. The entry originates in a study of cytomegalovirus exposure and HLA in healthy donors. Points from the study as a whole: Excluded were some V segments that proved indistinguishable, including TRBV6-2 and TRBV6-3. Sequences of the TCR beta chain were said to predict the HLA-A and HLA-B alleles of most subjects accurately.

Donors sampled were nominally healthy, though unrecorded immune exposures were likely. PCR primers comprised 60 Vbeta and 13 Jbeta primers. The data were produced by immunoSEQ multiplex PCR, yet TCRdb's version contains in-frame clones alone and is incomplete. The sample has about 100,000 clones, more than 65% seen once; the top ten hold around 2.3%. The rearrangement uses TRBV11-2 and TRBJ1-2; 8 positions agree with TRBD1. The clonotype was recovered from a man aged 25-40 years in good health and CMV-seronegative. The sequencing input was PBMCs. The CDR3 loop reads CASSPGGGYGYTF. CDR3 coding DNA: TGTGCCAGCAGTCCAGGGGGCGGCTATGGCTACACCTTC.